This entry lists 15 T cell receptor beta chains sequenced from one sample in a study of blood T cell repertoires in COVID-19. Measured with immunoSEQ multiplex PCR; TCRdb has only the in-frame clones, and not every one. There are 91,000 or so clones in the sample; roughly 82% occur only once, and more than 5.5% lies in the top ten. Material: peripheral blood. The receptor set was obtained from a man aged 50 or older with active or convalescent COVID-19.

The chain couples TRBV6-5 to TRBJ2-3, with TRBD2 matching over 8 bases. The germline V gene has CDR1 MNHEY and CDR2 SVGAGI. J was trimmed by 4 bases and V by 11 bases; bases with no gene match: 11. The CDR3 contains 14 residues. The CDR3 here is CARGGAAAADTQYF. The CDR3 DNA follows: TGTGCCCGGGGGGGGGCAGCCGCCGCAGATACGCAGTATTTT.

The chain combines TRBV24-1 with TRBJ2-3, with 14 bases identical to TRBD2. The CDR3 is 18 residues long. The germline CDR1 and CDR2 sequences are KGHDR and SFDVKD. With 5 bases clipped from V and 2 bases from J, the junction kept 8 bases outside the gene matches. In DNA, the CDR3 is TGTGCCACCAGTGGAGGGGGACTAGCGGGGGCCAACACAGATACGCAGTATTTT. This codes for CATSGGGLAGANTDTQYF.

This clone has only a few counts. The chain is built from TRBV7-9 and TRBJ1-2; 7 bases map to TRBD1. The length of the CDR3 is 14 residues. The germline V gene has CDR1 SEHNR and CDR2 FQNEAQ (reference sequence). V lost 3 bases and J lost 6; bases outside the gene matches: 7. In DNA, the CDR3 is TGTGCCAGCAGCTTTTCCGACAGGGTCCATGGCTACACCTTC. Residues: CASSFSDRVHGYTF.

This clone was detected only once. The chain joins TRBV28 to TRBJ2-3, with 11 bases identical to TRBD2. Per germline, CDR1 MDHEN and CDR2 SYDVKM. V was clipped by 5 bases and J by 8 bases; unmatched bases: 15. This CDR3 comprises 17 residues. CDR3 DNA: TGTGCCAGCAGTCCCCGCCCTAGCGGGGGGAGCTACGGTACGCAGTATTTT. It specifies CASSPRPSGGSYGTQYF.

This chain connects TRBV3-1 (or the pseudogene TRBV3-2) to TRBJ2-2, with 7 bases matching TRBD2. Germline assignment: CDR1 LGHDT and CDR2 YNNKEL (reference sequence). The junction had 4 bases not matched to a gene; V was cut back by 1 base and J by 5 bases. This CDR3 contains 15 residues. The CDR3 protein is CASSQVPGGTGELFF. The DNA of the CDR3 is TGTGCCAGCAGCCAAGTGCCGGGGGGAACCGGGGAGCTGTTTTTT.

The table lists this clone with a few counts. V is TRBV3-1 (or the pseudogene TRBV3-2) and J is TRBJ2-3; 10 bases agree with TRBD2. There are 17 residues in the CDR3. The V gene end was trimmed by 3 bases and the J gene end by 1 base; junction bases not matched to a gene: 7. Germline V gene data show CDR1 as LGHDT and CDR2 as YNNKEL (reference sequence). CDR3 sequence (DNA): TGTGCCAGCAGCCACGGGTCAACTAGCGGGGGCACAGATACGCAGTATTTT. It translates to CASSHGSTSGGTDTQYF.

The chain couples TRBV5-1 to TRBJ1-1, with TRBD1 matching over 7 bases. Per germline, CDR1 SGHRS and CDR2 YFSETQ. There are 16 residues in the CDR3. The V segment lost 3 bases and the J segment 0 bases; nucleotides outside the gene matches: 8. CDR3 region: CASSSTGTNMNTEAFF. The CDR3 region has the DNA TGCGCCAGCAGCTCGACAGGGACAAACATGAACACTGAAGCTTTCTTT.

The CDR3 nucleotides read TGCGCCAGCAGCCAAGATAGGACAACCAAAAATGAAAAACTGTTTTTT. Translation gives CASSQDRTTKNEKLFF. The chain couples TRBV4-3 to TRBJ1-4; tentatively, D is TRBD1 (5 bases). Trimming stripped 0 bases from V and 5 bases from J, with 13 bases between. In germline, CDR1 is LGHNA, CDR2 YSLEER. The CDR3 totals 16 residues.

J is TRBJ2-7 and V is TRBV3-1 (or the pseudogene TRBV3-2); 12 nucleotides align to TRBD1. Germline V CDR1 and CDR2: LGHDT, YNNKEL (reference sequence). The CDR3 consists of 15 residues. With V trimmed by 6 bases and J by 4 bases, 7 bases remained unmatched. The CDR3 DNA sequence: TGTGCCAGCAGACTAGGGACAGGGGGCGGGTACGAGCAGTACTTC. This sequence encodes CASRLGTGGGYEQYF.

This rearrangement joins TRBV5-4 to TRBJ2-7, with 7 bases fitting TRBD2. J lost 2 bases, V lost 5 bases, and 7 bases had no gene match. CDR1 and CDR2 from the germline V gene are SGHNT and YYREEE (reference sequence). This CDR3 comprises 14 residues. DNA of the CDR3: TGTGCCAGCAGTTCATCGACTAGCCCCTACGAGCAGTACGTC. Protein product: CASSSSTSPYEQYV.

The chain employs TRBV9 and TRBJ2-1, with TRBD1 identical over 7 bases. Trimming cost V 4 bases and J 10 bases; bases outside gene matches: 8. The germline CDR1 and CDR2 sequences are SGDLS and YYNGEE. This CDR3 is 13 amino acids long. CDR3 in DNA: TGTGCCAGCAGCCTCCAGACAGGGCAAGAGCAGTTCTTC. Translating gives CASSLQTGQEQFF.

This sequence joins TRBV5-4 and TRBJ2-1; a possible D gene is TRBD1 (6 bases). This CDR3 contains 14 residues. Germline V gene data show CDR1 as SGHNT and CDR2 as YYREEE (reference sequence). V was pared by 2 bases and J by 1 base, with 7 bases between. The CDR3 is CASSLQGSYNEQFF. CDR3 sequence (DNA): TGTGCCAGCAGCTTACAGGGTTCCTACAATGAGCAGTTCTTC.

This chain connects TRBV28 to TRBJ1-6; 8 bases align to TRBD1. The CDR3 is 15 amino acids. J was trimmed by 8 bases and V by 6 bases; bases with no gene match: 9. CDR1 and CDR2 from the germline V gene are MDHEN and SYDVKM. CDR3 amino acids: CASSPPGQAYSPLHF. The CDR3 nucleotides are TGTGCCAGCAGCCCCCCGGGACAGGCATATTCACCCCTCCACTTT.

The chain recombines TRBV11-2 with TRBJ1-1, with D possibly being TRBD1 (5 bases). V was trimmed by 2 bases and J by 8 bases, leaving 18 bases between them. The CDR3 has 15 amino acids. Germline CDR1 and CDR2: SGHAT and FQNNGV. The DNA for the CDR3 is TGTGCCAGCAGCTTAAAGGGGTCGTCCTCCCGGGAAGCTTTCTTT. Translating it yields CASSLKGSSSREAFF.

The gene calls are TRBV9 and TRBJ2-1; 7 positions match TRBD2. CDR1 and CDR2 (germline): SGDLS, YYNGEE. V shed 0 bases, J shed 0 bases, and the junction held 3 bases outside the gene matches. This CDR3 is 16 amino acids long. In DNA form, the CDR3 reads TGTGCCAGCAGCGTAGGGGGCGGGGGCTCCTACAATGAGCAGTTCTTC. It specifies CASSVGGGGSYNEQFF. Using reference TRBV9 and TRBJ2-1 for the parts outside the CDR3, the full variable domain is DSGVTQTPKHLITATGQRVTLRCSPRSGDLSVYWYQQSLDQGLQFLIQYYNGEERAKGNILERFSAQQFPDLHSELNLSSLELGDSALYFCASSVGGGGSYNEQFFGPGTRLTVL.